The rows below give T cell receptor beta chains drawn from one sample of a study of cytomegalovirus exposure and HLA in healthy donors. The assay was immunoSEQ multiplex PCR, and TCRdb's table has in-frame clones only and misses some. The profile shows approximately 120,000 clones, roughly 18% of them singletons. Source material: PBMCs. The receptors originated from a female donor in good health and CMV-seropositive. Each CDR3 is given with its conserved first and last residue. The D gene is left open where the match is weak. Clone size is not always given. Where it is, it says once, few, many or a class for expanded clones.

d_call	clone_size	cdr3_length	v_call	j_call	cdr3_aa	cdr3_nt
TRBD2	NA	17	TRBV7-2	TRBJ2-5	CASRQSPGGVHLQTQYF	TGTGCCAGCAGGCAAAGTCCGGGGGGGGTTCATTTGCAAACCCAGTACTTC
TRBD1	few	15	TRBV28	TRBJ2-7	CASRVTGTASYEQYF	TGTGCCAGCAGGGTTACCGGGACAGCCTCCTACGAGCAGTACTTC
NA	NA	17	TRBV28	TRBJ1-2	CASSGGRLGPTNYGYTF	TGTGCCAGCAGCGGAGGTCGGCTAGGGCCTACTAACTATGGCTACACCTTC
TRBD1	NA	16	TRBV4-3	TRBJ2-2	CASRWDRDGGTGELFF	TGCGCCAGCAGGTGGGACAGGGATGGGGGCACCGGGGAGCTGTTTTTT
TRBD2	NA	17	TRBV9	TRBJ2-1	CASSVATGTSGVGEQFF	TGTGCCAGCAGCGTAGCTACAGGGACTAGCGGGGTGGGAGAGCAGTTCTTC
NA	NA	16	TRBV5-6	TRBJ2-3	CASSLERRGELDTQYF	TGTGCCAGCAGCTTGGAAAGGCGGGGCGAACTCGATACGCAGTATTTT
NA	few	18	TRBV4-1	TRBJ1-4	CASSREIQGGATNEKLFF	TGCGCCAGCAGCCGAGAAATACAGGGTGGGGCAACTAATGAAAAACTGTTTTTT
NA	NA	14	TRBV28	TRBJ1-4	CASSPMGGYEKLFF	TGTGCCAGCAGTCCGATGGGGGGTTATGAAAAACTGTTTTTT
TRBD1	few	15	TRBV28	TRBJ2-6	CASSTGGAGANVLTF	TGTGCCAGCAGCACAGGGGGCGCTGGGGCCAACGTCCTGACTTTC
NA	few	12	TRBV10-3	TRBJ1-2	CAISAGEGGYTF	TGTGCCATTTCTGCAGGGGAAGGCGGCTACACCTTC
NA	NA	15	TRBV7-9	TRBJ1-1	CASSDLGQRNTEAFF	TGTGCCAGCAGCGACCTCGGACAGCGTAACACTGAAGCTTTCTTT
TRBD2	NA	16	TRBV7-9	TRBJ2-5	CASSSHGGGLVETQYF	TGTGCCAGCAGCTCACATGGCGGGGGGTTGGTAGAGACCCAGTACTTC
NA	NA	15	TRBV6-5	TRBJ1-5	CASRSTGFGNQPQHF	TGTGCCAGCAGGTCTACAGGGTTTGGCAATCAGCCCCAGCATTTT
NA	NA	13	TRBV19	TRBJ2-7	CASSLGWRREQYF	TGTGCCAGTAGTCTCGGGTGGCGGCGCGAGCAGTACTTC
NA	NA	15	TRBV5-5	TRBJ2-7	CASSLGRGRSYEQYF	TGTGCCAGCAGCTTGGGGCGGGGTAGAAGTTACGAGCAGTACTTC
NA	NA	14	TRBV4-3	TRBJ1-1	CASSKQASNTEAFF	TGCGCCAGCAGCAAACAGGCTTCGAACACTGAAGCTTTCTTT
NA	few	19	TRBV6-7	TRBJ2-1	CASSYSPDHWVPLRDEQFF	TGTGCCAGCAGTTACTCGCCAGATCATTGGGTCCCCCTCCGGGATGAGCAGTTCTTC
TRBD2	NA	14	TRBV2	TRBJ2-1	CASSERLAANEQFF	TGTGCCAGCAGTGAACGCCTAGCGGCCAATGAGCAGTTCTTC
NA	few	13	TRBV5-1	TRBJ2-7	CASSYDQGMEQYF	TGCGCCAGCAGCTACGACCAGGGGATGGAGCAGTACTTC
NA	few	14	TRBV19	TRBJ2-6	CAAGDPSGANVLTF	TGTGCCGCAGGGGACCCCTCTGGGGCCAACGTCCTGACTTTC
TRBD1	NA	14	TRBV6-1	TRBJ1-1	CASGRDRFLGEAFF	TGTGCCAGCGGCCGGGACAGATTTTTGGGTGAAGCTTTCTTT
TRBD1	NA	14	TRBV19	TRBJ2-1	CASSPWTGFNEQFF	TGTGCCAGTAGTCCCTGGACAGGGTTCAATGAGCAGTTCTTC
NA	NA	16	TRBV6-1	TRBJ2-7	CASSESLTLPSYEQYF	TGTGCCAGCAGCGAAAGTCTGACTCTCCCCTCCTACGAGCAGTACTTC
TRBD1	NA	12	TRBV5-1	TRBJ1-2	CASSADRAGYTF	TGCGCCAGCAGCGCGGACAGGGCTGGCTACACCTTC
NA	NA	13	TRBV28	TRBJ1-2	CASSLTRQRGYTF	TGTGCCAGCAGCCTAACGAGGCAACGTGGCTACACCTTC
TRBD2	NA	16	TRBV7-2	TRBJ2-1	CASSRTGRGGYNEQFF	TGTGCCAGCAGCCGAACCGGACGGGGGGGCTACAATGAGCAGTTCTTC
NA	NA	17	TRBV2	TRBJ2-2	CASSEWGGPRNTGELFF	TGTGCCAGCAGTGAATGGGGGGGGCCACGGAACACCGGGGAGCTGTTTTTT
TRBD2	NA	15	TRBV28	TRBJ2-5	CASSSLAGGPKTQYF	TGTGCCAGCAGTTCACTAGCGGGAGGGCCGAAGACCCAGTACTTC